The rows below give T cell receptor beta chains drawn from one sample of a study of blood T cell repertoires in COVID-19. The protocol was immunoSEQ multiplex PCR, while the TCRdb copy is restricted to in-frame clones and leaves out a portion. The data contain 470,000 or so clones, about 85% of them singletons. Sequenced input: PBMCs or T cells enriched from blood (not recorded which). These receptor sequences come from a woman aged 18-29 years with acute COVID-19. Both conserved end residues are part of each CDR3. The order of the fields is V gene, J gene, D gene, CDR3 protein, CDR3 DNA. D genes are given only for firm matches.

v_gene: TRBV21-1
j_gene: TRBJ2-1
d_gene: .
CDR3aa: CASRVRDNEQFF
CDR3nt: TGTGCCAGCAGAGTGAGGGACAATGAGCAGTTCTTC

v_gene: TRBV4-2
j_gene: TRBJ2-7
d_gene: TRBD1
CDR3aa: CASSQDRGTGNDEQYF
CDR3nt: TGTGCCAGCAGCCAAGATCGCGGGACAGGCAACGACGAGCAGTACTTC

v_gene: TRBV5-6
j_gene: TRBJ1-2
d_gene: .
CDR3aa: CASSTGEPGYTF
CDR3nt: TGTGCCAGCAGCACGGGGGAGCCTGGCTACACCTTC

v_gene: TRBV7-2
j_gene: TRBJ2-1
d_gene: .
CDR3aa: CASSLMGGTLNEQFF
CDR3nt: TGTGCCAGCAGCTTAATGGGGGGTACCCTCAATGAGCAGTTCTTC

v_gene: TRBV5-1
j_gene: TRBJ1-4
d_gene: .
CDR3aa: CASSLQGGGNEKLFF
CDR3nt: TGCGCCAGCAGCCTCCAAGGCGGGGGAAATGAAAAACTGTTTTTT

v_gene: TRBV7-8
j_gene: TRBJ1-4
d_gene: .
CDR3aa: CASSLSGRTNEKLFF
CDR3nt: TGTGCCAGCAGCTTATCGGGTCGGACTAATGAAAAACTGTTTTTT

v_gene: TRBV6-5
j_gene: TRBJ1-5
d_gene: .
CDR3aa: CASTTQLDSNQPQHF
CDR3nt: TGTGCCAGCACCACACAGTTAGATAGCAATCAGCCCCAGCATTTT

v_gene: TRBV30
j_gene: TRBJ1-2
d_gene: .
CDR3aa: CAWTRDGSRYTF
CDR3nt: TGTGCCTGGACACGGGATGGGTCCCGCTACACCTTC

v_gene: TRBV4-1
j_gene: TRBJ2-2
d_gene: TRBD1
CDR3aa: CASTRTGGTGELFF
CDR3nt: TGCGCCAGCACTAGGACAGGGGGCACCGGGGAGCTGTTTTTT

v_gene: TRBV7-2
j_gene: TRBJ1-3
d_gene: .
CDR3aa: CASSLALGPGNTIYF
CDR3nt: TGTGCCAGCAGCTTAGCTTTGGGCCCTGGAAACACCATATATTTT